Listed here are 30 T cell receptor beta chains from one sample, sequenced in a study of T cells after posttransplantation cyclophosphamide. TCRdb's copy holds only in-frame clones and misses some; the assay was immunoSEQ multiplex PCR. This repertoire shows about 66,000 clones, roughly 95% found once; its top ten account for about 3.2%. Sample: PBMCs. The receptor source for this set is a woman aged 25 to 39 in good health and a related stem cell transplant donor.

The chain is built from TRBV6-6 and TRBJ1-1, with TRBD1 as a possible D gene (5 bases). The CDR3 runs 14 residues. Per the germline V gene, CDR1 is MNHNY and CDR2 is SVGAGI (reference sequence). V was trimmed by 6 bases and J by 5 bases, leaving 16 bases between them. The CDR3 region has the DNA TGTGCCAGCAGCACCCGGTCCGGGGGAACTGAAGCTTTCTTT. Its protein is CASSTRSGGTEAFF.

The V gene is TRBV5-5, the J gene TRBJ1-2, with a tentative D call TRBD1 (5 bases). V lost 0 bases, J lost 8 bases, and 17 bases lay in between. The CDR3 is made up of 15 amino acids. Germline CDR1 is SGHKS and CDR2 is YYEKEE (reference sequence). This CDR3 is CASSLVWARVSGYTF. The CDR3 region has the DNA TGTGCCAGCAGCTTGGTCTGGGCCAGGGTTAGCGGCTACACCTTC.

This clone was found once. CDR3 bases: TGTGCCAGCAGCTTAGAGGCTAGCGGGGGATTCCGAGGAGATACGCAGTATTTT. It encodes CASSLEASGGFRGDTQYF. This chain connects TRBV7-2 to TRBJ2-3, with 10 bases fitting TRBD2. This CDR3 is 18 amino acids long. Germline CDR1 SGHTA, CDR2 FQGNSA. Losses at the gene ends were 1 base for V and 5 bases for J; bases not matched to a gene: 12.

The gene calls are TRBV6-5 and TRBJ1-6; D possibly corresponds to TRBD1 (5 bases). Germline V lookup: CDR1 MNHEY, CDR2 SVGAGI. This CDR3 is 15 amino acids long. Trimming cost V 4 bases and J 7 bases, with 14 bases left between them. This chain's CDR3 is CASSLSGKRNSPLHF. In DNA, the CDR3 is TGTGCCAGCAGTTTATCAGGGAAGCGGAATTCACCCCTCCACTTT.

The J gene is TRBJ1-2, the V gene TRBV19, with D perhaps TRBD1 (6 bases). Germline V gene lookup returns CDR1 LNHDA and CDR2 SQIVND (reference sequence). V lost 4 bases and J lost 6, with 18 bases in between. This CDR3 is built from 15 residues. For the CDR3, the DNA is TGTGCCAGTAGTAAAATGGTGGGGGCGCGCGATGGCTACACCTTC. Protein: CASSKMVGARDGYTF.

This chain joins TRBV18 and TRBJ1-6; no reliable D call. V was shortened by 5 bases and J by 4 bases, with 9 bases between the two germline ends. CDR3 size: 14 residues. The germline V gene has CDR1 KGHSH and CDR2 LQKENI. DNA for the CDR3: TGTGCCAGCTCATACGGGCCTTATAATTCACCCCTCCACTTT. It specifies CASSYGPYNSPLHF.

The chain has TRBV2 and TRBJ2-1; D gene unclear. Trimming took off 6 bases at V and 4 bases at J, with 4 bases between the two ends. CDR3 length: 11 residues. Germline V CDR1 and CDR2: SNHLY, FYNNEI. The CDR3 DNA is TGTGCCAGCAGACAGTACAATGAGCAGTTCTTC. Protein sequence: CASRQYNEQFF. Variable domain in full (rest from reference TRBV2 and TRBJ2-1): EPEVTQTPSHQVTQMGQEVILRCVPISNHLYFYWYRQILGQKVEFLVSFYNNEISEKSEIFDDQFSVERPDGSNFTLKIRSTKLEDSAMYFCASRQYNEQFFGPGTRLTVL.

The gene calls are TRBV9 and TRBJ2-1, with D tentatively TRBD2 (6 bases). V lost 1 base and J lost 6, with 14 bases in between. The CDR3 is 15 amino acids. Germline lookup yields CDR1 SGDLS and CDR2 YYNGEE. CDR3 nucleotide sequence: TGTGCCAGCAGCGTATCCCCCACTAGCTCCAATGAGCAGTTCTTC. Amino acids: CASSVSPTSSNEQFF.

The chain employs TRBV5-1 and TRBJ2-3; D might be TRBD2 (6 bases). Germline loops: CDR1 SGHRS, CDR2 YFSETQ. The V and J ends lost 2 bases and 4 bases respectively, with 20 bases between them. CDR3 length: 17 residues. Here the CDR3 reads CASSFRGIFFGADTQYF. CDR3 nucleotides: TGCGCCAGCAGCTTCCGGGGGATCTTTTTCGGGGCAGATACGCAGTATTTT.

The chain couples TRBV6-5 to TRBJ1-6; tentatively, D is TRBD1 (5 bases). Germline assignment: CDR1 MNHEY and CDR2 SVGAGI. This CDR3 is 13 amino acids long. Trimming pared 5 bases from V and 10 bases from J, leaving 12 bases between. The DNA for the CDR3 is TGTGCCAGCAGTACCAGGGTTGAATCACCCCTCCACTTT. As protein: CASSTRVESPLHF.

This chain joins TRBV4-2 and TRBJ2-3, with 7 bases aligning to TRBD2. After removal of 7 bases from V and 0 bases from J, the junction contained 10 bases not matched to a gene. The CDR3 contains 16 residues. CDR1 is LGHNA and CDR2 is YNFKEQ in the germline V gene. The CDR3 sequence is CASKEGLAASTDTQYF. CDR3 nucleotides: TGTGCCAGCAAAGAGGGGCTAGCGGCTAGCACAGATACGCAGTATTTT.

The chain carries TRBV7-9 and TRBJ2-7; perhaps TRBD2 as D (5 bases). Germline-derived CDR1 and CDR2 are SEHNR and FQNEAQ (reference sequence). V lost 1 base and J lost 7, with 11 bases in between. CDR3 size: 13 residues. The CDR3 loop is CASSLGGSEEQYF. CDR3 sequence (DNA): TGTGCCAGCAGCTTAGGAGGGTCGGAAGAGCAGTACTTC.

To note about this clone: The junction does not match germline at one end; this may be a read error. The CDR3 protein is CASSAIGAETGHF. The DNA for the CDR3 is TGTGCCAGCAGCGCGATTGGGGCCGAGACAGGGCACTTC. This chain uses TRBV5-4 with TRBJ2-7, with 7 bases fitting TRBD1. In germline, CDR1 is SGHNT, CDR2 YYREEE (reference sequence). CDR3 length equals 13 residues.

This clone is a singleton in its sample. The rearrangement uses TRBV18 and TRBJ1-3; 10 positions agree with TRBD1. This CDR3 spans 14 amino acids. J lost 8 bases, V lost 3 bases, and 4 bases had no gene match. Germline-derived CDR1 and CDR2 are KGHSH and LQKENI. CDR3 loop: CASSPGQGTYTIYF. CDR3 sequence (DNA): TGTGCCAGCTCACCGGGACAGGGGACGTACACCATATATTTT.

V usage is TRBV7-9 and J usage is TRBJ2-2, with D perhaps TRBD2 (5 bases). Germline V gene sequence: CDR1 SEHNR, CDR2 FQNEAQ (reference sequence). V lost 3 bases to trimming and J lost 5 bases, with 13 bases between them. There are 15 residues in the CDR3. CDR3 in amino acids: CASSFEGVTTGELFF. For the CDR3, the DNA is TGTGCCAGCAGCTTCGAGGGAGTAACAACCGGGGAGCTGTTTTTT.

The table lists this clone with a count of one. The J gene is TRBJ2-1, the V gene TRBV4-1; 9 nucleotides agree with TRBD2. Germline-derived CDR1 and CDR2 are MGHRA and YSYEKL. The V segment lost 4 bases and the J segment 8 bases; nucleotides outside the gene matches: 9. This CDR3 is 15 amino acids long. The CDR3 DNA is TGCGCCAGCAGCCTCCTGGGCGGGGGGGCCGATGAGCAGTTCTTC. This gives the protein CASSLLGGGADEQFF.

V gene TRBV19 combines with J gene TRBJ1-5, with 7 bases that match TRBD1. V shed 6 bases, J shed 2 bases, and the junction held 7 bases outside the gene matches. Germline V gene sequence: CDR1 LNHDA, CDR2 SQIVND (reference sequence). This CDR3 is 15 amino acids long. In DNA, the CDR3 is TGTGCCAGTAGCCCACTAGGACAGGGCAATCAGCCCCAGCATTTT. Its protein is CASSPLGQGNQPQHF.

The V and J genes are TRBV7-2 and TRBJ2-1; 9 nucleotides align to TRBD2. V shed 5 bases, J shed 3 bases, and the junction held 5 bases outside the gene matches. The germline gives CDR1 SGHTA, CDR2 FQGNSA. The CDR3 runs 15 residues. Here the CDR3 reads CASSRLAGFYNEQFF. CDR3 bases: TGTGCCAGCAGCCGCCTAGCGGGGTTCTACAATGAGCAGTTCTTC.

CDR3 DNA sequence: TGTGCCAGCAGCTTCCCACGCCTGAACACTGAAGCTTTCTTT. Translation gives CASSFPRLNTEAFF. The chain links TRBV5-6 to TRBJ1-1; D not certain. Germline V lookup: CDR1 SGHDT, CDR2 YYEEEE. CDR3 length equals 14 residues. The ends were cut back, 2 bases at V and 0 bases at J, with 8 bases in the middle.

The chain is built from TRBV15 and TRBJ2-2; 9 positions agree with TRBD2. Losses at the gene ends were 7 bases for V and 6 bases for J; bases not matched to a gene: 9. This CDR3 has 15 residues. CDR1 LNHNV and CDR2 YYDKDF come from the germline V gene (reference sequence). The CDR3 sequence is CATTTLAGRSGELFF. CDR3 DNA: TGTGCCACCACCACGCTAGCGGGGAGGTCCGGGGAGCTGTTTTTT.

V and J are TRBV15 and TRBJ2-2; no definite D call. Germline CDR1 and CDR2: LNHNV and YYDKDF (reference sequence). The CDR3 is made up of 17 amino acids. The V end lost 4 bases, the J end lost 4 bases, and 19 bases lay between the germline ends. CDR3 in DNA: TGTGCCACCAGCACCTCAATCGACGTAAAAATCACCGGGGAGCTGTTTTTT. Amino acid sequence: CATSTSIDVKITGELFF.

In DNA form, the CDR3 reads TGTGCCAGTAGTATCGGGGGAGGGACCGGGGAGCTGTTTTTT. Translation: CASSIGGGTGELFF. The chain carries TRBV19 and TRBJ2-2, with TRBD2 matching 7 bases. V was clipped by 3 bases and J by 5 bases; unmatched bases: 3. The CDR3 consists of 14 residues. The V gene's germline CDR1 is LNHDA and CDR2 SQIVND (reference sequence). Full variable domain (missing parts from reference TRBV19 and TRBJ2-2): DGGITQSPKYLFRKEGQNVTLSCEQNLNHDAMYWYRQDPGQGLRLIYYSQIVNDFQKGDIAEGYSVSREKKESFPLTVTSAQKNPTAFYLCASSIGGGTGELFFGEGSRLTVL.

CDR3 sequence: CASSLAGQGRTEAFF. The DNA of the CDR3 is TGTGCCAGCAGCTTGGCCGGACAGGGTCGAACTGAAGCTTTCTTT. The genes are TRBV5-4 and TRBJ1-1; 8 bases match TRBD1. This CDR3 has 15 amino acids. The V and J ends lost 0 bases and 5 bases, in that order; junction bases with no gene match: 6. Germline CDR1 is SGHNT and CDR2 is YYREEE (reference sequence).

The chain is built from TRBV18 and TRBJ1-6; no clear D. This CDR3 has 14 residues. CDR1 KGHSH and CDR2 LQKENI come from the germline V gene. The V end lost 6 bases, the J end lost 7 bases, and 13 bases lay between the germline ends. CDR3 in amino acids: CASSWSQANSPLHF. CDR3 DNA sequence: TGTGCCAGCTCCTGGAGCCAGGCCAATTCACCCCTCCACTTT.

The genes are TRBV4-1 and TRBJ2-5, with 7 bases fitting TRBD1. The CDR3 runs to 17 residues. V gave up 0 bases and J gave up 1 base; unmatched junction bases: 8. From germline, CDR1 is MGHRA and CDR2 YSYEKL. The CDR3 coding sequence is TGCGCCAGCAGCCAAGATCGGACGGACAGGTCCCAAGAGACCCAGTACTTC. Its translation is CASSQDRTDRSQETQYF.

This chain links TRBV2 with TRBJ2-1; 13 nucleotides align to TRBD2. After removal of 8 bases from V and 2 bases from J, the junction contained 18 bases not matched to a gene. The CDR3 is 20 amino acids. CDR1 and CDR2 (germline): SNHLY, FYNNEI. The CDR3: CASGHPRGLAGSLTYNEQFF. Here the CDR3 DNA reads TGTGCCAGCGGTCATCCTAGGGGACTAGCGGGGTCCCTTACCTACAATGAGCAGTTCTTC.

The chain recombines TRBV4-3 with TRBJ1-2; D gene uncertain. Between the trimmed V and J ends, which lost 0 bases and 4 bases, there was a span of 12 bases. The CDR3 contains 15 residues. Germline CDR1 is LGHNA and CDR2 is YSLEER. CDR3 nucleotide sequence: TGCGCCAGCAGCCAAGAATTGGACGTACGCTATGGCTACACCTTC. Its protein product is CASSQELDVRYGYTF.

Notes on this clone: One junction end disagrees with the germline gene, perhaps due to a read error. This chain links TRBV4-1 with TRBJ2-3; D unresolved. This CDR3 is built from 13 residues. Looked up from germline, CDR1 is MGHRA and CDR2 is YSYEKL. This chain's CDR3 is CASSRLLPDSQYF. The CDR3 region has the DNA TGCGCCAGCAGCCGCTTGCTACCAGATTCGCAGTATTTT.

The genes are TRBV18 and TRBJ2-3; D is unclear. V lost 6 bases, J lost 2 bases, and 15 bases lay in between. Per the germline V gene, CDR1 is KGHSH and CDR2 is LQKENI. The CDR3 length is 15 residues. CDR3 nucleotide sequence: TGTGCCAGCTCCCTCAGAACTCAAGACACAGATACGCAGTATTTT. It specifies CASSLRTQDTDTQYF.

CDR3 DNA: TGCGCCAGCAGCCAGCTATTCCCAACAGGGGGTATGTCTGAAGCTTTCTTT. It translates to CASSQLFPTGGMSEAFF. The rearrangement links TRBV4-1 to TRBJ1-1; 8 bases align to TRBD1. V gave up 3 bases and J gave up 6 bases; unmatched junction bases: 15. Germline-derived CDR1 and CDR2 are MGHRA and YSYEKL. This CDR3 has 17 amino acids.